The rows below give T cell receptor beta chains drawn from one sample of a study of blood T cell repertoires in COVID-19. TCRdb's table, derived via immunoSEQ multiplex PCR, lists solely in-frame clones and lacks some. The sample has some 10,000 clones; roughly 88% are singletons. The source material was peripheral blood. The receptor source for this set is a human donor in a cohort sampled during active COVID-19. CDR3s include the opening cysteine and the closing phenylalanine or tryptophan. A D gene is named only where the DNA matches it firmly. Expanded clones are given a class, and other clones once, few, many or no size at all.

j_gene: TRBJ2-7; v_gene: TRBV18; abundance: NA; d_gene: NA; CDR3nt: TGTGCCAGCTCACCCGACAGCTACGAGCAGTACTTC; CDR3aa: CASSPDSYEQYF
j_gene: TRBJ2-3; v_gene: TRBV19; abundance: NA; d_gene: TRBD2; CDR3nt: TGTGCCAGTAGTCCCCCCGGGACTAGCGGGGGCCATTTGCCAGATACGCAGTATTTT; CDR3aa: CASSPPGTSGGHLPDTQYF
j_gene: TRBJ1-2; v_gene: TRBV6-4; abundance: NA; d_gene: TRBD1; CDR3nt: TGTGCCAGCAGCTCCGGACAGGGGCCCGGCTATGGCTACACCTTC; CDR3aa: CASSSGQGPGYGYTF
j_gene: TRBJ2-3; v_gene: TRBV28; abundance: NA; d_gene: TRBD1; CDR3nt: TGTGCCAGCAGGAACCCCAATCCGGGACAGGGGGGTACGCAGTATTTT; CDR3aa: CASRNPNPGQGGTQYF
j_gene: TRBJ1-6; v_gene: TRBV4-1; abundance: NA; d_gene: NA; CDR3nt: TGCGCCAGCAGCCAAGTACTGATGGTACGGTCCTATAATTCACCCCTCCACTTT; CDR3aa: CASSQVLMVRSYNSPLHF
j_gene: TRBJ1-2; v_gene: TRBV29-1; abundance: NA; d_gene: NA; CDR3nt: TGCAGCGTTGAAGGGGCGGGGGGCTACGGCTACACCTTC; CDR3aa: CSVEGAGGYGYTF
j_gene: TRBJ1-2; v_gene: TRBV5-1; abundance: NA; d_gene: NA; CDR3nt: TGCGCCAGCAGCAGGACAGCTACCTATGGCTACACCTTC; CDR3aa: CASSRTATYGYTF
j_gene: TRBJ1-6; v_gene: TRBV11-2; abundance: NA; d_gene: TRBD1; CDR3nt: TGTGCCAGCAGCTTAGCAGGGGGGAGATCACCCCTCCACTTT; CDR3aa: CASSLAGGRSPLHF
j_gene: TRBJ2-1; v_gene: TRBV24-1; abundance: few; d_gene: TRBD2; CDR3nt: TGTGCCACCAGTGATTTTCGACTAGCGGGGGCCGACAATGAGCAGTTCTTC; CDR3aa: CATSDFRLAGADNEQFF
j_gene: TRBJ2-3; v_gene: TRBV7-2; abundance: NA; d_gene: TRBD2; CDR3nt: TGTGCCAGCAGCCTCAGGACTAGCGGGGGGGTAGATACGCAGTATTTT; CDR3aa: CASSLRTSGGVDTQYF
j_gene: TRBJ2-3; v_gene: TRBV7-2; abundance: NA; d_gene: NA; CDR3nt: TGTGCCAGCAGCCGTGAAGAAGCGGTTGATGCAGATACGCAGTATTTT; CDR3aa: CASSREEAVDADTQYF
j_gene: TRBJ1-5; v_gene: TRBV6-2/TRBV6-3; abundance: NA; d_gene: NA; CDR3nt: TGTGCCAGCAGTTACTCTGGCAGGGGCTCGAACCAGCCCCAGCATTTT; CDR3aa: CASSYSGRGSNQPQHF
j_gene: TRBJ1-1; v_gene: TRBV9; abundance: few; d_gene: NA; CDR3nt: TGTGCCAGCAGCGTAGGTGAGTTAAACACTGAAGCTTTCTTT; CDR3aa: CASSVGELNTEAFF
j_gene: TRBJ1-1; v_gene: TRBV19; abundance: NA; d_gene: TRBD1; CDR3nt: TGTGCCAGTACCATGAAGCAGGGGGTGGGCACTGAAGCTTTCTTT; CDR3aa: CASTMKQGVGTEAFF
j_gene: TRBJ2-2; v_gene: TRBV19; abundance: NA; d_gene: TRBD1; CDR3nt: TGTGCCAGTAGTACCCGACAGGGGGGGGACACCGGGGAGCTGTTTTTT; CDR3aa: CASSTRQGGDTGELFF
j_gene: TRBJ1-1; v_gene: TRBV11-1; abundance: once; d_gene: TRBD1; CDR3nt: TGTGCCAGCAGCTTAGGGCAGGGGGGCACTGAAGCTTTCTTT; CDR3aa: CASSLGQGGTEAFF
j_gene: TRBJ1-2; v_gene: TRBV10-1; abundance: NA; d_gene: NA; CDR3nt: TGCGCCAGCAGTGAGGGCCGGGGGTATGAGAGTGGCTACACCTTC; CDR3aa: CASSEGRGYESGYTF
j_gene: TRBJ1-3; v_gene: TRBV5-4; abundance: NA; d_gene: NA; CDR3nt: TGTGCCAGCAGCTTGGCGGAGAAGGGGCACTCTGGAAACACCATATATTTT; CDR3aa: CASSLAEKGHSGNTIYF
j_gene: TRBJ2-5; v_gene: TRBV5-1; abundance: NA; d_gene: NA; CDR3nt: TGCGCCAGCAGCTTCCCCCAGGCGTGGGGGGACCAAGAGACCCAGTACTTC; CDR3aa: CASSFPQAWGDQETQYF
j_gene: TRBJ1-1; v_gene: TRBV5-4; abundance: NA; d_gene: TRBD1; CDR3nt: TGTGCCAGCAGCCCGACAGGGATCGGGTCTGAAGCTTTCTTT; CDR3aa: CASSPTGIGSEAFF
j_gene: TRBJ1-2; v_gene: TRBV15; abundance: NA; d_gene: NA; CDR3nt: TGTGCCACCAGCAGCCCCAGGACGACGGGGTATATCGATGGCTACACCTTC; CDR3aa: CATSSPRTTGYIDGYTF
j_gene: TRBJ1-2; v_gene: TRBV28; abundance: NA; d_gene: TRBD1; CDR3nt: TGTGCCAGCATTCCCGGTGGGAGACAGGGTAGGCCTGGCTACACCTTC; CDR3aa: CASIPGGRQGRPGYTF
j_gene: TRBJ2-7; v_gene: TRBV19; abundance: NA; d_gene: TRBD2; CDR3nt: TGTGCCAGTAGCTACTCAGGAGCGGGGTCTTACGAGCAGTACTTC; CDR3aa: CASSYSGAGSYEQYF
j_gene: TRBJ1-4; v_gene: TRBV12-5; abundance: NA; d_gene: NA; CDR3nt: TGTGCTAGTGGTATCGATAGGGAGCCGGCGGGTGAAAAACTGTTTTTT; CDR3aa: CASGIDREPAGEKLFF
j_gene: TRBJ2-6; v_gene: TRBV13; abundance: NA; d_gene: NA; CDR3nt: TGTGCCAGCAGCTTAGCAGGGACTGGGGCCAACGTCCTGACTTTC; CDR3aa: CASSLAGTGANVLTF
j_gene: TRBJ1-4; v_gene: TRBV7-9; abundance: NA; d_gene: NA; CDR3nt: TGTGCCAGCAGCCTCGAACTAGGTGAAAAACTGTTTTTT; CDR3aa: CASSLELGEKLFF
j_gene: TRBJ2-7; v_gene: TRBV5-1; abundance: NA; d_gene: TRBD1; CDR3nt: TGCGCCAGCAGCCCCGTGACAGGGGCCTACGAGCAGTACTTC; CDR3aa: CASSPVTGAYEQYF
j_gene: TRBJ2-7; v_gene: TRBV6-2/TRBV6-3; abundance: NA; d_gene: TRBD1; CDR3nt: TGTGCCAGCAGTAGGACAGGTTCCTACGAGCAGTACTTC; CDR3aa: CASSRTGSYEQYF
j_gene: TRBJ2-7; v_gene: TRBV21-1; abundance: NA; d_gene: NA; CDR3nt: TGTGCCAGCAGCGTCGACGTCTGGGACAGGGGGTATAGCTTTTGTTTGGTCGAGCAGTACTTC; CDR3aa: CASSVDVWDRGYSFCLVEQYF
j_gene: TRBJ1-4; v_gene: TRBV4-3; abundance: few; d_gene: NA; CDR3nt: TGCGCCAGCAGCCCCTCAGGGGATGAAAAACTGTTTTTT; CDR3aa: CASSPSGDEKLFF
j_gene: TRBJ2-2; v_gene: TRBV7-2; abundance: NA; d_gene: NA; CDR3nt: TGTGCCAGCAGCTTAGCCGGGAACACCGGGGAGCTGTTTTTT; CDR3aa: CASSLAGNTGELFF
j_gene: TRBJ2-1; v_gene: TRBV7-2; abundance: NA; d_gene: TRBD1; CDR3nt: TGTGCCAGCAGGCAGGGGGCAGGAAATGAGCAGTTCTTC; CDR3aa: CASRQGAGNEQFF
j_gene: TRBJ1-2; v_gene: TRBV6-5; abundance: NA; d_gene: TRBD1; CDR3nt: TGTGCCAGCAGCCGGGACAGGGGAGGCTACACCTTC; CDR3aa: CASSRDRGGYTF
j_gene: TRBJ1-4; v_gene: TRBV11-2; abundance: NA; d_gene: NA; CDR3nt: TGTGCCGTCTCCCGGGGAGGAGCTAATGAAAAACTGTTTTTT; CDR3aa: CAVSRGGANEKLFF
j_gene: TRBJ1-1; v_gene: TRBV11-2; abundance: NA; d_gene: TRBD1; CDR3nt: TGTGCCAGCAGCAGACGGGACAGGGGGCTCACTGAAGCTTTCTTT; CDR3aa: CASSRRDRGLTEAFF
j_gene: TRBJ2-7; v_gene: TRBV5-1; abundance: NA; d_gene: NA; CDR3nt: TGCGCCAGCAGCTTGACTGCAGGGTCGGACGAGCAGTACTTC; CDR3aa: CASSLTAGSDEQYF
j_gene: TRBJ1-5; v_gene: TRBV7-9; abundance: few; d_gene: TRBD1; CDR3nt: TGTGCCAGCAGCTTAGCCACAGGGGCCCGGGGAAGGAGCAATCAGCCCCAGCATTTT; CDR3aa: CASSLATGARGRSNQPQHF
j_gene: TRBJ2-6; v_gene: TRBV7-6; abundance: NA; d_gene: TRBD1; CDR3nt: TGTGCCAGCAGCTCACAGGGGACTGGGGCCAACGTCCTGACTTTC; CDR3aa: CASSSQGTGANVLTF
j_gene: TRBJ2-3; v_gene: TRBV5-1; abundance: NA; d_gene: NA; CDR3nt: TGCGCCAGCAGCTGGACTAGCACAGATACGCAGTATTTT; CDR3aa: CASSWTSTDTQYF
j_gene: TRBJ2-7; v_gene: TRBV5-6; abundance: NA; d_gene: NA; CDR3nt: TGTGCCAGCAGCCCAATACGTACAGGCTACGAGCAGTACTTC; CDR3aa: CASSPIRTGYEQYF
j_gene: TRBJ2-7; v_gene: TRBV7-9; abundance: few; d_gene: TRBD1; CDR3nt: TGTGCCAGCAGCTGGGGGACAGGACCTTACGAGCAGTACTTC; CDR3aa: CASSWGTGPYEQYF
j_gene: TRBJ2-7; v_gene: TRBV7-3; abundance: NA; d_gene: TRBD1; CDR3nt: TGTGCCAGCAGCTCGGATTCCGACAGGGCTAAGTACTTC; CDR3aa: CASSSDSDRAKYF
j_gene: TRBJ1-5; v_gene: TRBV2; abundance: NA; d_gene: NA; CDR3nt: TGTGCCAGCAGTTCCCCTCCGGCCGATCCAGGGCCCCAGCATTTT; CDR3aa: CASSSPPADPGPQHF
j_gene: TRBJ1-5; v_gene: TRBV28; abundance: NA; d_gene: TRBD1; CDR3nt: TGTGCCAGCAGTTACGTAGACAGGGTGGGCAATCAGCCCCAGCATTTT; CDR3aa: CASSYVDRVGNQPQHF
j_gene: TRBJ2-1; v_gene: TRBV9; abundance: NA; d_gene: TRBD1; CDR3nt: TGTGCCAGCAGCGTAGGTGTCAGGGGGTTCGATGAGCAGTTCTTC; CDR3aa: CASSVGVRGFDEQFF
j_gene: TRBJ2-5; v_gene: TRBV6-5; abundance: few; d_gene: TRBD2; CDR3nt: TGTGCCAGCAGTTACTCTCTGGGACTAGCGCTGACCCAGTACTTC; CDR3aa: CASSYSLGLALTQYF
j_gene: TRBJ2-3; v_gene: TRBV19; abundance: NA; d_gene: NA; CDR3nt: TGTGCCAGTAGTTTGCGGGGCCCCGGAGATACGCAGTATTTT; CDR3aa: CASSLRGPGDTQYF
j_gene: TRBJ1-1; v_gene: TRBV11-3; abundance: NA; d_gene: NA; CDR3nt: TGTGCCAGCAGCCGTAATTGGGACAAGAACACTGAAGCTTTCTTT; CDR3aa: CASSRNWDKNTEAFF
j_gene: TRBJ1-1; v_gene: TRBV5-6; abundance: NA; d_gene: NA; CDR3nt: TGTGCCAGCAGCTTTAGGAGAATGAACACTGAAGCTTTCTTT; CDR3aa: CASSFRRMNTEAFF
j_gene: TRBJ2-2; v_gene: TRBV6-6; abundance: NA; d_gene: TRBD2; CDR3nt: TGTGCCAGCCAATCCCTGGGGGGGGAGGCCACCGGGGAGCTGTTTTTT; CDR3aa: CASQSLGGEATGELFF
j_gene: TRBJ2-5; v_gene: TRBV7-7; abundance: NA; d_gene: NA; CDR3nt: TGTGCTAGCAGCTTAGTTTTATCCGGTGACCAAGAGACCCAGTACTTC; CDR3aa: CASSLVLSGDQETQYF
j_gene: TRBJ1-5; v_gene: TRBV11-2; abundance: NA; d_gene: TRBD1; CDR3nt: TGTGCCAGCAGCTTAGGACCGGGACAGGGGGCAGGCAATCAGCCCCAGCATTTT; CDR3aa: CASSLGPGQGAGNQPQHF
j_gene: TRBJ1-1; v_gene: TRBV4-1; abundance: once; d_gene: NA; CDR3nt: TGCGCCAGCAGCCAAAAAGCCCCGGGGGTTGAAGCTTTCTTT; CDR3aa: CASSQKAPGVEAFF
j_gene: TRBJ1-2; v_gene: TRBV29-1; abundance: NA; d_gene: NA; CDR3nt: TGCAGCGCCGGGGGTACGTATGGCTACACCTTC; CDR3aa: CSAGGTYGYTF
j_gene: TRBJ2-5; v_gene: TRBV19; abundance: NA; d_gene: NA; CDR3nt: TGTGCCAGTAGTATACTGGGCAGGGATGGATCCCAGTACTTC; CDR3aa: CASSILGRDGSQYF
j_gene: TRBJ2-3; v_gene: TRBV12-5; abundance: NA; d_gene: NA; CDR3nt: TGTGCTAGTGGGTTAGCGGGCACAGATACGCAGTATTTT; CDR3aa: CASGLAGTDTQYF
j_gene: TRBJ1-1; v_gene: TRBV28; abundance: NA; d_gene: TRBD1; CDR3nt: TGTGCCGTCAAGACAGGGGCCATGAACACTGAAGCTTTCTTT; CDR3aa: CAVKTGAMNTEAFF
j_gene: TRBJ1-5; v_gene: TRBV6-2/TRBV6-3; abundance: NA; d_gene: TRBD1; CDR3nt: TGTGCCAGCAGTAAAGGATACAGGGGCGGCAATCAGCCCCAGCATTTT; CDR3aa: CASSKGYRGGNQPQHF
j_gene: TRBJ2-6; v_gene: TRBV5-4; abundance: once; d_gene: TRBD1; CDR3nt: TGTGCCAGCAGCCTCTTCGCTCCGGGACAGGGGGTAGTGGGGGCCAACGTCCTGACTTTC; CDR3aa: CASSLFAPGQGVVGANVLTF